These 21 T cell receptor beta chains were sequenced from one sample in a study of blood T cell repertoires in COVID-19. Libraries were prepared by immunoSEQ multiplex PCR; TCRdb keeps only in-frame clonotypes and omits some of them. The sample consists of 150,000 to 200,000 clones, around 86% of them appearing once. Sequenced material: PBMCs or T cells enriched from blood (not recorded which). Receptors originate from a woman aged 40 to 49 in a cohort exposed to, infected with or recovered from COVID-19 (not recorded which).

The gene calls are TRBV11-3 and TRBJ2-2; possibly TRBD1 for D (5 bases). CDR3 length equals 15 residues. Trimming took off 3 bases at V and 3 bases at J, with 11 bases between the two ends. Germline-derived CDR1 and CDR2 are SGHNT and YENEEA. Written as DNA, the CDR3 is TGTGCCAGCAGCTTCGGCAGGGTTGACACCGGGGAGCTGTTTTTT. This sequence encodes CASSFGRVDTGELFF.

A few counts support this clone. This rearrangement joins TRBV7-9 to TRBJ1-1; no reliable D call. CDR3 length equals 10 residues. Trimming stripped 5 bases from V and 11 bases from J, with 9 bases between. Germline V CDR1 and CDR2: SEHNR, FQNEAQ (reference sequence). The CDR3 loop reads CASSAITAFF. The DNA of the CDR3 is TGTGCCAGCAGCGCGATTACGGCTTTCTTT.

This clone occurred a few times. The genes are TRBV6-6 and TRBJ2-5, with D possibly being TRBD2 (5 bases). Looked up from germline, CDR1 is MNHNY and CDR2 is SVGAGI (reference sequence). The V end was cut by 8 bases, the J end by 2 bases, with 12 bases between. The CDR3 sequence is 13 residues long. The CDR3 coding sequence is TGTGCCAGCGCAAGGAGCGGACAAGAGACCCAGTACTTC. Encoded protein: CASARSGQETQYF.

The chain links TRBV11-2 to TRBJ2-7; 7 bases match TRBD1. Germline values: CDR1 SGHAT, CDR2 FQNNGV. J gave up 2 bases and V 0 bases, and 4 bases lay outside the gene matches. The length of the CDR3 is 15 residues. The CDR3 sequence: CASSLETGSAYEQYF. In DNA, the CDR3 is TGTGCCAGCAGCTTAGAGACAGGGTCCGCCTACGAGCAGTACTTC.

The CDR3 DNA is TGTGCCAGCAGCTTAAATCCAACGGGGGGCACTGAAGCTTTCTTT. Its protein is CASSLNPTGGTEAFF. The genes are TRBV5-4 and TRBJ1-1; possibly TRBD1 for D (5 bases). Trimming shortened V by 2 bases and J by 4 bases, and 15 bases separated the two germline ends. The CDR3 is 15 amino acids. CDR1 and CDR2 (germline): SGHNT, YYREEE (reference sequence).

The chain combines TRBV6-1 with TRBJ1-2; no clear D gene. Trimming took off 2 bases at V and 5 bases at J, with 15 bases between the two ends. The CDR3 totals 15 residues. CDR1 and CDR2 (germline): MNHNS, SASEGT. The CDR3 bases are TGTGCCAGCAGTGAAATAGGATCCTCACTATATGGCTACACCTTC. Its protein product is CASSEIGSSLYGYTF.

This clone was observed a few times. The rearrangement uses TRBV10-2 and TRBJ1-3, with a possible D match to TRBD1 (5 bases). The V and J ends lost 8 bases and 0 bases respectively, with 14 bases between them. Germline CDR1 reads WSHSY; CDR2 reads SAAADI. The CDR3 contains 15 residues. The CDR3 protein is CASGGTGLSGNTIYF. The CDR3 nucleotides are TGCGCCAGCGGCGGAACAGGCCTCTCTGGAAACACCATATATTTT.

The rearrangement joins TRBV7-9 to TRBJ1-1; D may be TRBD1 (6 bases). CDR3 length: 13 amino acids. Germline loops: CDR1 SEHNR, CDR2 FQNEAQ (reference sequence). Trimming pared 5 bases from V and 1 base from J, leaving 8 bases between. This CDR3 reads CASSADRNTEAFF. CDR3 nucleotides: TGTGCCAGCAGCGCGGACAGGAACACTGAAGCTTTCTTT.

This chain links TRBV7-8 with TRBJ2-3; no clear D. The CDR3 is made up of 15 amino acids. V was clipped by 5 bases and J by 3 bases, with 15 bases between them. Per the germline V gene, CDR1 is SGHVS and CDR2 is FQNEAQ. In DNA form, the CDR3 reads TGTGCCAGCAGCCCACTCGGAGTAAGAACAGATACGCAGTATTTT. Its protein is CASSPLGVRTDTQYF.

The rearrangement uses TRBV27 and TRBJ2-7; 9 positions agree with TRBD1. V shed 6 bases and J 4 bases; nucleotides not matched to a gene: 4. Germline V CDR1 and CDR2: MNHEY, SMNVEV (reference sequence). The CDR3 contains 13 residues. The CDR3: CASRGQGQYEQYF. The CDR3 coding sequence is TGTGCCAGCAGGGGACAGGGTCAGTACGAGCAGTACTTC.

The chain recombines TRBV4-3 with TRBJ2-5; 13 bases line up with TRBD2. This CDR3 is built from 16 residues. V gave up 8 bases and J gave up 1 base; unmatched junction bases: 7. The germline V gene has CDR1 LGHNA and CDR2 YSLEER. CDR3 in DNA: TGCGCCAGCCCCGGGACTAGCGGGGACCTCCAAGAGACCCAGTACTTC. Protein: CASPGTSGDLQETQYF.

The CDR3 is CASSTQKTGTANIQYF. CDR3 in DNA: TGTGCCAGTAGTACTCAGAAGACAGGTACGGCAAACATTCAGTACTTC. The gene calls are TRBV19 and TRBJ2-4, with D maybe TRBD1 (6 bases). With 4 bases removed from V and 6 bases from J, the gap between germline ends came to 19 bases. The germline V gene encodes CDR1 LNHDA and CDR2 SQIVND (reference sequence). The CDR3 extends over 16 amino acids.

The chain employs TRBV5-5 and TRBJ2-2; TRBD1 matches 7 bases. V shed 5 bases, J shed 3 bases, and the junction held 7 bases outside the gene matches. Germline V gene data show CDR1 as SGHKS and CDR2 as YYEKEE (reference sequence). The CDR3 runs to 15 residues. The CDR3: CASSLGGGYTGELFF. The CDR3 bases are TGTGCCAGCAGTCTAGGGGGCGGGTACACCGGGGAGCTGTTTTTT.

This sequence joins TRBV29-1 and TRBJ2-7; D is undetermined. V lost 7 bases to trimming and J lost 5 bases, with 12 bases between them. Germline CDR1 is SQVTM and CDR2 is ANQGSEA. This CDR3 has 11 amino acids. The CDR3 sequence: CSGGGINEQYF. Written as DNA, the CDR3 is TGCAGCGGCGGCGGAATCAACGAGCAGTACTTC.

The chain employs TRBV12-3 or TRBV12-4 and TRBJ1-1; TRBD1 is a possible D gene (5 bases). With 6 bases removed from V and 3 bases from J, the gap between germline ends came to 11 bases. CDR3 size: 13 residues. The CDR3 loop reads CASSMTEDTEAFF. Here the CDR3 DNA reads TGTGCCAGCAGCATGACAGAAGACACTGAAGCTTTCTTT.

The rearrangement joins TRBV12-3 or TRBV12-4 to TRBJ1-5; perhaps TRBD1 as D (6 bases). Trimming left V 6 bases short and J 7 bases short, with 13 bases between. CDR3 length: 13 residues. The CDR3 is CASRTGVEQPQHF. CDR3 sequence (DNA): TGTGCCAGCAGGACAGGCGTAGAGCAGCCCCAGCATTTT.

The rearrangement links TRBV11-2 to TRBJ1-2; D gene uncertain. V lost 1 base to trimming and J lost 4 bases, with 10 bases between them. The germline CDR1 and CDR2 sequences are SGHAT and FQNNGV. The CDR3 has 14 amino acids. Written as DNA, the CDR3 is TGTGCCAGCAGCTTAGGGGTAGCGGCCTATGGCTACACCTTC. As protein: CASSLGVAAYGYTF.

This clone was detected only a few times. The chain joins TRBV27 to TRBJ1-1; D unresolved. Deletions cut 3 bases from V and 0 bases from J, with 14 bases between. Germline-derived CDR1 and CDR2 are MNHEY and SMNVEV (reference sequence). The CDR3 is 16 amino acids. CDR3 nucleotides: TGTGCCAGCAGTTTTGGTAGCGAAGGTTTGAACACTGAAGCTTTCTTT. Encoded protein: CASSFGSEGLNTEAFF.

This clone is a singleton in its sample. This chain joins TRBV18 and TRBJ2-7, with 7 bases lining up with TRBD1. Germline V gene lookup returns CDR1 KGHSH and CDR2 LQKENI. Trimming cost V 3 bases and J 1 base; bases outside gene matches: 3. The CDR3 contains 14 residues. CDR3 amino acids: CASSPDRASYEQYF. DNA of the CDR3: TGTGCCAGCTCACCCGACAGGGCATCCTACGAGCAGTACTTC.

The chain has TRBV9 and TRBJ1-6; D uncertain. This CDR3 region has 14 residues. V gave up 4 bases and J gave up 6 bases, with 11 bases separating them. Germline V lookup: CDR1 SGDLS, CDR2 YYNGEE. The CDR3 protein is CASSLSGVNSPLHF. The DNA of the CDR3 is TGTGCCAGCAGCTTATCAGGCGTTAATTCACCCCTCCACTTT.

The rearrangement joins TRBV4-1 to TRBJ2-7, with TRBD1 identical over 7 bases. The CDR3 extends over 14 amino acids. CDR1 MGHRA and CDR2 YSYEKL come from the germline V gene. The V and J ends lost 3 bases and 2 bases, in that order; junction bases with no gene match: 4. The CDR3 reads CASSHRQGPYEQYF. The CDR3 DNA is TGCGCCAGCAGCCATCGACAGGGACCCTACGAGCAGTACTTC.